The 15 T cell receptor beta chains given below trace back to one sample, sequenced in a study of blood T cell repertoires in COVID-19. Repertoires were generated with immunoSEQ multiplex PCR, while TCRdb's copy carries only in-frame clones and drops some. The sample contains under 300,000 clones, about 83% of which appear only once. The sample consisted of peripheral blood. The receptors here all came from a human donor in a cohort sampled during active COVID-19.

The chain joins TRBV6-5 to TRBJ1-5; 8 nucleotides align to TRBD1. Germline loops: CDR1 MNHEY, CDR2 SVGAGI. Trimming at V came to 7 bases and at J to 7 bases, leaving 9 bases not matched to a gene. The CDR3 is 14 amino acids. The CDR3: CASTYGQGGQPQHF. CDR3 nucleotide sequence: TGTGCCAGCACCTACGGACAGGGAGGGCAGCCCCAGCATTTT.

V gene TRBV11-2 combines with J gene TRBJ2-4; the D gene is possibly TRBD2 (7 bases). Germline V lookup: CDR1 SGHAT, CDR2 FQNNGV. The CDR3 has 16 amino acids. With 6 bases removed from V and 2 bases from J, the gap between germline ends came to 17 bases. In nucleotides, the CDR3 is TGTGCCAGCAGAAAAGGGGGAGGGGTATCCAAAAACATTCAGTACTTC. It encodes CASRKGGGVSKNIQYF.

The chain carries TRBV7-9 and TRBJ2-1, with TRBD2 identical over 8 bases. V lost 1 base to trimming and J lost 5 bases; unmatched junction nucleotides: 1. The CDR3 is made up of 14 amino acids. CDR1 and CDR2 from the germline V gene are SEHNR and FQNEAQ (reference sequence). DNA of the CDR3: TGTGCCAGCAGCTTAGGGCGGGGGGACAATGAGCAGTTCTTC. It yields the protein CASSLGRGDNEQFF. The full variable domain, with the rest looked up from reference TRBV7-9 and TRBJ2-1, is DTGVSQNPRHKITKRGQNVTFRCDPISEHNRLYWYRQTLGQGPEFLTYFQNEAQLEKSRLLSDRFSAERPKGSFSTLEIQRTEQGDSAMYLCASSLGRGDNEQFFGPGTRLTVL.

The chain couples TRBV10-1 to TRBJ1-3; a weak D match, TRBD1 (6 bases). CDR1 and CDR2 from the germline V gene are WNHNN and SYGVQD (reference sequence). V shed 0 bases and J shed 3 bases, with 12 bases lying between them. The CDR3 runs to 16 residues. CDR3 nucleotides: TGCGCCAGCAGTGAGTCTAGGGGGATGTTTGGAAACACCATATATTTT. This sequence encodes CASSESRGMFGNTIYF.

V is TRBV9 and J is TRBJ1-2, with D perhaps TRBD1 (6 bases). V was cut by 0 bases and J by 8 bases, with 11 bases left in between. The CDR3 extends over 13 amino acids. The V gene's germline CDR1 is SGDLS and CDR2 YYNGEE. DNA for the CDR3: TGTGCCAGCAGCGTAGGCCAGGGGCAGGGCTACACCTTC. Its translation is CASSVGQGQGYTF.

The J gene is TRBJ1-3, the V gene TRBV11-3; no clear D gene. CDR1 and CDR2 (germline): SGHNT, YENEEA. CDR3 size: 15 residues. Trimming took 1 base from V and 0 from J, leaving 7 bases between them. CDR3 protein: CASSLGQVSGNTIYF. The CDR3 DNA follows: TGTGCCAGCAGCTTAGGACAAGTCTCTGGAAACACCATATATTTT.

V is TRBV7-8 and J is TRBJ2-1; 12 nucleotides match TRBD2. Looked up from germline, CDR1 is SGHVS and CDR2 is FQNEAQ. The junction had 19 bases not matched to a gene; V was cut back by 6 bases and J by 4 bases. CDR3 length: 20 amino acids. CDR3 sequence: CASRSMTSGGSQRLYNEQFF. The CDR3 DNA reads TGTGCCAGCAGATCGATGACTAGCGGGGGAAGCCAACGACTTTACAATGAGCAGTTCTTC.

This clone occurred once. V gene TRBV27 combines with J gene TRBJ2-1; weak D call: TRBD2 (6 bases). CDR3 length equals 15 residues. Germline V gives CDR1 MNHEY, CDR2 SMNVEV (reference sequence). V dropped 7 bases and J dropped 7 bases, with 20 bases sitting between them. In DNA form, the CDR3 reads TGTGCCAGCAACCTGGCGGGGCCCAAAGCGAATGAGCAGTTCTTC. Residues: CASNLAGPKANEQFF.

The chain carries TRBV29-1 and TRBJ2-5, with D tentatively TRBD1 (5 bases). This CDR3 comprises 13 residues. Germline V gene data show CDR1 as SQVTM and CDR2 as ANQGSEA. V dropped 4 bases and J dropped 7 bases, with 16 bases sitting between them. The CDR3 bases are TGCAGCGTTGTCGCCAGGGAAGGTGGGACCCAGTACTTC. Encoded protein: CSVVAREGGTQYF.

The chain couples TRBV9 to TRBJ2-5; TRBD2 aligns across 13 bases. The CDR3 is 16 residues long. Germline CDR1 is SGDLS and CDR2 is YYNGEE. Germline trimming cut 4 bases from V and 3 bases from J; bases unmatched to any gene: 6. This CDR3 reads CASSRLGTSGKETQYF. CDR3 bases: TGTGCCAGCAGCCGATTAGGGACTAGCGGGAAAGAGACCCAGTACTTC.

This clone occurred a few times. The chain joins TRBV19 to TRBJ2-7; possible D gene TRBD2, 5 bases. This CDR3 contains 12 residues. Deletions cut 2 bases from V and 9 bases from J, with 11 bases between. Germline V gene data show CDR1 as LNHDA and CDR2 as SQIVND (reference sequence). The CDR3 loop reads CASSIRGSGQYF. Written as DNA, the CDR3 is TGTGCCAGTAGTATAAGAGGGTCGGGGCAGTACTTC.

In DNA, the CDR3 is TGTGCCAGCAGCCGACGGACTAGTACGGTAGAGACCCAGTACTTC. Protein product: CASSRRTSTVETQYF. The V call is TRBV28, the J call TRBJ2-5; 7 bases align to TRBD2. CDR1 is MDHEN and CDR2 is SYDVKM in the germline V gene. Trimming took 6 bases from V and 4 from J; bases not matched to a gene: 11. The CDR3 runs 15 residues.

The chain joins TRBV5-6 to TRBJ2-7; 10 nucleotides line up with TRBD1. Germline V lookup: CDR1 SGHDT, CDR2 YYEEEE. V shed 4 bases, J shed 5 bases, and the junction held 12 bases outside the gene matches. The CDR3 has 16 amino acids. The CDR3 DNA reads as TGTGCCAGCAGCGAGGACAGGGGGTTCGTTTTTGACGAGCAGTACTTC. Its protein product is CASSEDRGFVFDEQYF.

V gene TRBV19 combines with J gene TRBJ1-2, with TRBD1 matching 9 bases. The length of the CDR3 is 14 residues. Looked up from germline, CDR1 is LNHDA and CDR2 is SQIVND (reference sequence). The ends lost 4 bases at V and 1 base at J; junction bases unmatched: 1. The CDR3 nucleotides are TGTGCCAGTAGTAGGGACAGGGATAACTATGGCTACACCTTC. As protein: CASSRDRDNYGYTF.

This clone appeared a single time. This chain uses TRBV29-1 with TRBJ2-3, with D perhaps TRBD1 (6 bases). The CDR3 consists of 14 residues. The germline V and J ends were trimmed by 6 bases and 3 bases, with 16 bases remaining between them. The V gene's germline CDR1 is SQVTM and CDR2 ANQGSEA. CDR3 in DNA: TGCAGCGTGTACGGGACACTCCGGACAGATACGCAGTATTTT. Its protein is CSVYGTLRTDTQYF.